The present T cell receptor (beta chain) was sequenced within a study of cytomegalovirus exposure and HLA in healthy donors. Study-level results: Cytomegalovirus status was reportedly diagnosed by the classifier with high sensitivity and specificity. Presence/absence comparisons presumed near-even sequencing depth among donors. There were around 160 TCR beta chains listed as cytomegalovirus-associated.

With 60 Vbeta and 13 Jbeta primers, the PCR was carried out. Produced via immunoSEQ multiplex PCR; TCRdb's table is partial and in-frame only. The sample comprises roughly 140,000 clones, roughly 78% of which are singletons, and 5% to 6.5% rests with the top ten. Each of the donors was a healthy bone marrow donor. Germline CDR1 is SEHNR and CDR2 is FQNEAQ (reference sequence). Between the trimmed V and J ends, which lost 4 bases and 1 base, there was a span of 9 bases. The CDR3 totals 14 residues. On this clone: Its matching antigen is unknown.

This receptor was taken from a man over 45 in good health and CMV-seropositive. This chain links TRBV7-9 with TRBJ2-3; D not resolved. Sequencing was performed on PBMCs. The DNA of the CDR3 is TGTGCCAGCAGCTCCCCTCCCGGCACAGATACGCAGTATTTT. It translates to CASSSPPGTDTQYF.